Each of the 13 T cell receptor beta chains below was sequenced from the same sample in a study of cytotoxic CD8 clonotypes in ibrutinib-treated CLL. TCRdb's table, derived via immunoSEQ multiplex PCR, lists solely in-frame clones and lacks some. The sample has around 160,000 clones, about 88% seen once. Sample: PBMCs, taken at disease progression, from a patient treated with ibrutinib. These receptors were taken from a human donor with chronic lymphocytic leukemia.

The CDR3 loop reads CASSLALSAPLYGYTF. The CDR3 DNA sequence: TGTGCCAGCAGCTTGGCCCTTTCAGCCCCACTCTATGGCTACACCTTC. The chain joins TRBV5-4 to TRBJ1-2; D gene ambiguous. CDR3 size: 16 residues. Germline-derived CDR1 and CDR2 are SGHNT and YYREEE (reference sequence). Between the trimmed V and J ends, which lost 0 bases and 4 bases, there was a span of 16 bases.

This clone showed up just a few times. The chain has TRBV7-8 and TRBJ2-1, with TRBD2 identical over 7 bases. From germline, CDR1 is SGHVS and CDR2 FQNEAQ. The length of the CDR3 is 14 residues. The J segment lost 6 bases and the V segment lost 3 bases, leaving 5 bases of the junction unmatched. CDR3 sequence (DNA): TGTGCCAGCAGCTTTGCGGGAGAGGTCAATGAGCAGTTCTTC. It specifies CASSFAGEVNEQFF.

This rearrangement joins TRBV7-6 to TRBJ2-3; D remains unclear. In germline, CDR1 is SGHVS, CDR2 FNYEAQ. This CDR3 spans 12 amino acids. V lost 2 bases to trimming and J lost 5 bases, with 5 bases between them. CDR3: CASSLSGDTQYF. Here the CDR3 DNA reads TGTGCCAGCAGCTTATCGGGAGATACGCAGTATTTT.

V gene TRBV15 combines with J gene TRBJ1-2, with a possible D match to TRBD1 (6 bases). CDR1 LNHNV and CDR2 YYDKDF come from the germline V gene (reference sequence). V was clipped by 1 base and J by 8 bases, with 17 bases between them. The CDR3 has 15 residues. The CDR3 is CATSRGQVGGEGYTF. CDR3 in DNA: TGTGCCACCAGCAGAGGTCAGGTGGGGGGCGAAGGCTACACCTTC.

The chain couples TRBV4-2 to TRBJ2-7; D is unresolved. Looked up from germline, CDR1 is LGHNA and CDR2 is YNFKEQ. CDR3 length equals 13 residues. V was pared by 0 bases and J by 6 bases, with 9 bases between. CDR3 nucleotides: TGTGCCAGCAGCCAAGATATGGGTCGCGAGCAGTACTTC. Protein sequence: CASSQDMGREQYF.

V is TRBV2 and J is TRBJ2-3; D not certain. Trimming pared 4 bases from V and 8 bases from J, leaving 7 bases between. The germline CDR1 and CDR2 sequences are SNHLY and FYNNEI. The CDR3 loop spans 11 amino acids. The CDR3 DNA reads as TGTGCCAGCAGTGTCCTGTCTACGCAGTATTTT. As protein: CASSVLSTQYF.

This clone appeared many times. This rearrangement joins TRBV7-9 to TRBJ2-7; D is possibly TRBD2 (6 bases). The germline V gene encodes CDR1 SEHNR and CDR2 FQNEAQ (reference sequence). This CDR3 has 18 residues. The V end was cut by 3 bases, the J end by 3 bases, with 24 bases between. DNA for the CDR3: TGTGCCAGCAGCTTCCCGGAGGGGAGGACGGACAAGAACTACGAGCAGTACTTC. Translation gives CASSFPEGRTDKNYEQYF.

The CDR3 nucleotides are TGTGCCAGTAGCCGGACTCTTTTCTATGGCTACACCTTC. Its protein product is CASSRTLFYGYTF. The gene calls are TRBV19 and TRBJ1-2; D remains unclear. Trimming cost V 6 bases and J 4 bases, with 12 bases left between them. This CDR3 comprises 13 residues. From germline, CDR1 is LNHDA and CDR2 SQIVND (reference sequence).

V and J are TRBV4-3 and TRBJ1-1; D might be TRBD1 (6 bases). Trimming stripped 0 bases from V and 4 bases from J, with 12 bases between. Germline CDR1 is LGHNA and CDR2 is YSLEER. This CDR3 region has 15 residues. The CDR3 nucleotides are TGCGCCAGCAGCCAAGATTTAATAGGGGGCACTGAAGCTTTCTTT. Protein sequence: CASSQDLIGGTEAFF.

The V call is TRBV30, the J call TRBJ1-1, with TRBD1 identical over 8 bases. Trimming cost V 2 bases and J 2 bases; bases outside gene matches: 4. This CDR3 contains 14 residues. Germline lookup yields CDR1 GTSNPN and CDR2 SVGIG (reference sequence). The CDR3 spells CAWSPGQVNTEAFF. The CDR3 region has the DNA TGTGCCTGGAGTCCGGGACAGGTAAACACTGAAGCTTTCTTT. The full variable domain, completed using reference TRBV30 and TRBJ1-1, is SQTIHQWPATLVQPVGSPLSLECTVEGTSNPNLYWYRQAAGRGLQLLFYSVGIGQISSEVPQNLSASRPQDRQFILSSKKLLLSDSGFYLCAWSPGQVNTEAFFGQGTRLTVV.

This chain links TRBV11-3 with TRBJ2-1, with D possibly being TRBD1 or TRBD2 (5 bases each). CDR1 SGHNT and CDR2 YENEEA come from the germline V gene. This CDR3 region has 15 residues. The V end was cut by 3 bases, the J end by 1 base, with 10 bases between. In DNA, the CDR3 is TGTGCCAGCAGCTTTAGGGACGGTTCCTACAATGAGCAGTTCTTC. It encodes CASSFRDGSYNEQFF.

The chain combines TRBV5-8 with TRBJ1-1; TRBD1 might be the D (5 bases). Between the trimmed V and J ends, which lost 3 bases and 4 bases, there was a span of 19 bases. CDR3 size: 16 residues. Germline-derived CDR1 and CDR2 are SGHTS and YDEGEE. CDR3 sequence (DNA): TGTGCCAGCAGCTCGAGTACAGGAAGGGGCGGCACTGAAGCTTTCTTT. This sequence encodes CASSSSTGRGGTEAFF.

In its sample, this clone was seen a few times. The chain uses TRBV7-8 and TRBJ2-7; D tentatively reads TRBD1 or TRBD2 (5 bases each). The ends were cut back, 6 bases at V and 3 bases at J, with 12 bases in the middle. Germline values: CDR1 SGHVS, CDR2 FQNEAQ. This CDR3 region has 13 residues. The CDR3 is CASSSGTLYEQYF. In DNA form, the CDR3 reads TGTGCCAGCAGTTCCGGGACCCTCTACGAGCAGTACTTC.